This is a list of T cell receptor beta chains from one sample in a study of response to subunit inactivated influenza vaccine. TCRdb itself ran the RT-PCR reads through MiXCR, one entry per CDR3 protein. The table lists fewer than 200,000 distinct CDR3 sequences, about a tenth of them singletons. The specimen was non-naive T cells sorted from PBMCs, collected on the day of vaccination. The receptors derive from a man aged 45-65 years who received an inactivated influenza vaccine. The CDR3 runs from the conserved cysteine through the conserved F or W. The order of the fields is D gene, J gene, V gene, clone size, CDR3 DNA, CDR3 protein. D genes are given only for firm matches. Clone size is not always given. Where it is, it says once, few, many or a class for expanded clones.

D: .; J: TRBJ2-7; V: TRBV12-3/TRBV12-4; size: few; DNA: TGTGCCAGCAGCACCCTCCGGGAACCCGAGCAGTACTTC; CDR3: CASSTLREPEQYF
D: TRBD2; J: TRBJ2-1; V: TRBV11-1; size: few; DNA: TGTGCCAGCAGCTTACGTGGGCTTCCGGGACTAGCGGGAAAGGATGAGCAGTTCTTC; CDR3: CASSLRGLPGLAGKDEQFF
D: .; J: TRBJ2-3; V: TRBV9; size: many; DNA: TGTGCCAGCAGCGTAGGGTTAATAACGACAGATACGCAGTATTTT; CDR3: CASSVGLITTDTQYF
D: TRBD1; J: TRBJ2-2; V: TRBV12-3/TRBV12-4; size: .; DNA: TGTGCCAGCAGTGTCAACAGGGGGAGCACCGGGGAGCTGTTTTTT; CDR3: CASSVNRGSTGELFF
D: .; J: TRBJ1-1; V: TRBV9; size: few; DNA: TGTGCCAGCAGCGTAGGGACCCGACGTGGGCCGAGTGATACTGAAGCTTTCTTT; CDR3: CASSVGTRRGPSDTEAFF
D: .; J: TRBJ2-2; V: TRBV4-2; size: few; DNA: TGTGCCAGCAGCCAAGTAGGCAGGGTGGGGACCGGGGAGCTGTTTTTT; CDR3: CASSQVGRVGTGELFF
D: TRBD2; J: TRBJ2-7; V: TRBV3-1; size: many; DNA: TGTGCCAGCAGCCAAGGAAGCGGGGGGACCCCCTACGAGCAGTACTTC; CDR3: CASSQGSGGTPYEQYF
D: .; J: TRBJ2-1; V: TRBV4-3; size: many; DNA: TGCGCCAGCAGCCCGGGTGGGACTCTTACGGGCAATGAGCAGTTCTTC; CDR3: CASSPGGTLTGNEQFF
D: .; J: TRBJ2-1; V: TRBV27; size: few; DNA: TGTGCCAGCAGTCTTAGCGTTTTCAATGAGCAGTTCTTC; CDR3: CASSLSVFNEQFF
D: TRBD2; J: TRBJ2-1; V: TRBV5-1; size: .; DNA: TGCGCCAGCAGTCCCACTAGCGGGGGGAACTATGAGCAGTTCTTC; CDR3: CASSPTSGGNYEQFF
D: .; J: TRBJ2-2; V: TRBV6-5; size: .; DNA: TGTGCCAGCAGTTCTGAGGCAAGGACAGTAAACACCGGGGAGCTGTTTTTT; CDR3: CASSSEARTVNTGELFF
D: .; J: TRBJ1-1; V: TRBV3-1; size: .; DNA: TGTGCCAGCAGCCAAGATTGGGCAAACACTGAAGCTTTCTTT; CDR3: CASSQDWANTEAFF
D: .; J: TRBJ2-1; V: TRBV12-3/TRBV12-4; size: few; DNA: TGTGCCAGCAGTTCGGGACGAAGCCAGTTCTTC; CDR3: CASSSGRSQFF
D: .; J: TRBJ1-2; V: TRBV5-1; size: .; DNA: TGCGCCAGCAACGACGGAAACTATGGCTACACCTTC; CDR3: CASNDGNYGYTF
D: TRBD2; J: TRBJ2-3; V: TRBV7-2; size: many; DNA: TGTGCCAGCAGCTTAGCTAGCGGGGGGAGCACAGATACGCAGTATTTT; CDR3: CASSLASGGSTDTQYF
D: TRBD1; J: TRBJ2-7; V: TRBV29-1; size: .; DNA: TGCAGCGTTGAGTCGGACAGGGGTTGGGGCTACGAGCAGTACTTC; CDR3: CSVESDRGWGYEQYF
D: .; J: TRBJ2-7; V: TRBV20-1; size: few; DNA: TGCAGTGCTACCCGGGGCATGCGGGACGAGCAGTACTTC; CDR3: CSATRGMRDEQYF
D: .; J: TRBJ2-1; V: TRBV5-6; size: few; DNA: TGTGCCAGCAGCTTGAGGCTAGACTCCTACAATGAGCAGTTCTTC; CDR3: CASSLRLDSYNEQFF
D: .; J: TRBJ1-1; V: TRBV7-8; size: many; DNA: TGTGCCAGCAGCTTAGTAACAGGAGGGAACACTGAAGCTTTCTTT; CDR3: CASSLVTGGNTEAFF
D: .; J: TRBJ1-1; V: TRBV6-1; size: few; DNA: TGTGCCAGCAGTGAAGGGAGGGGCAGGCCCTGGACTGAAGCTTTCTTT; CDR3: CASSEGRGRPWTEAFF
D: .; J: TRBJ2-7; V: TRBV7-9; size: .; DNA: TGTGCCAGCAGCTTAGACCTCTATGGGGGAGGATACGAGCAGTACTTC; CDR3: CASSLDLYGGGYEQYF
D: .; J: TRBJ2-3; V: TRBV5-6; size: few; DNA: TGTGCCAGCAGCTTCTACTCTGGAACAGATACGCAGTATTTT; CDR3: CASSFYSGTDTQYF
D: .; J: TRBJ2-1; V: TRBV3-1; size: few; DNA: TGTGCCAGCAGCTCTAGGGGGGGGCTCAATGAGCAGTTCTTC; CDR3: CASSSRGGLNEQFF
D: .; J: TRBJ2-5; V: TRBV7-3; size: .; DNA: TGTGCCAGCAGCTTAAACGGATTGGAGACCCAGTACTTC; CDR3: CASSLNGLETQYF
D: .; J: TRBJ1-2; V: TRBV12-3/TRBV12-4; size: many; DNA: TGTGCCAGCAGTTTGCAGGCGTCCTATGGCTACACCTTC; CDR3: CASSLQASYGYTF
D: .; J: TRBJ2-1; V: TRBV9; size: .; DNA: TGTGCCAGCAGCGTAGGTGTAAAGTACAATGAGCAGTTCTTC; CDR3: CASSVGVKYNEQFF
D: TRBD1; J: TRBJ2-3; V: TRBV13; size: many; DNA: TGTGCCAGCAGCTCAAGACAGGGTGATACGCAGTATTTT; CDR3: CASSSRQGDTQYF
D: .; J: TRBJ2-2; V: TRBV5-8; size: .; DNA: TGTGCCAGCAGCTTGGAGGGTCGGCAGGGCGGGGAGCTGTTTTTT; CDR3: CASSLEGRQGGELFF
D: .; J: TRBJ1-2; V: TRBV28; size: .; DNA: TGTGCCAGCAGCTACCCCAACAGGTTAAGTGGCTACACCTTC; CDR3: CASSYPNRLSGYTF
D: TRBD1; J: TRBJ2-3; V: TRBV11-2; size: .; DNA: TGTGCCAGCAGCTCGGTCGCCGGGACAGGGCGAGATACGCAGTATTTT; CDR3: CASSSVAGTGRDTQYF
D: TRBD1; J: TRBJ2-1; V: TRBV6-2/TRBV6-3; size: many; DNA: TGTGCCAGCAGAGACCAGGGGGCGCGTACTGAGCAGTTCTTC; CDR3: CASRDQGARTEQFF
D: .; J: TRBJ1-5; V: TRBV6-2/TRBV6-3; size: .; DNA: TGTGCCAGCAGTTACGGTGGGGGCGGGGGCAATCAGCCCCAGCATTTT; CDR3: CASSYGGGGGNQPQHF
D: .; J: TRBJ2-5; V: TRBV27; size: many; DNA: TGTGCCAGCAGTTTATTTAGTGGGCAAGAGACCCAGTACTTC; CDR3: CASSLFSGQETQYF
D: .; J: TRBJ1-1; V: TRBV4-2; size: few; DNA: TGTGCCAGCAGCCAAGGGACCGGAAAGAACACTGAAGCTTTCTTT; CDR3: CASSQGTGKNTEAFF
D: TRBD2; J: TRBJ2-1; V: TRBV7-8; size: .; DNA: TGTGCCAGCAGCTTAGCGCCACAGGGACTAGCGAGGCAGTTCTTC; CDR3: CASSLAPQGLARQFF
D: TRBD1; J: TRBJ1-5; V: TRBV28; size: few; DNA: TGTGCCAGCAGTTCGCCGGGACAGGGTGATCAGCCCCAGCATTTT; CDR3: CASSSPGQGDQPQHF
D: .; J: TRBJ1-6; V: TRBV4-1; size: few; DNA: TGCGCCAGCAGCAACGGGATTCTAGGGATTTCACCCCTCCACTTT; CDR3: CASSNGILGISPLHF
D: .; J: TRBJ2-5; V: TRBV5-1; size: many; DNA: TGCGCCAGCAGCGACTACGGGAGTCAAGAGACCCAGTACTTC; CDR3: CASSDYGSQETQYF
D: .; J: TRBJ2-5; V: TRBV14; size: .; DNA: TGTGCCAGCAGCGCGCTAGACGGGGAGACCCAGTACTTC; CDR3: CASSALDGETQYF
D: TRBD2; J: TRBJ2-3; V: TRBV20-1; size: .; DNA: TGCAGTGCTAGACTAGCGGGAGGCCCAGATACGCAGTATTTT; CDR3: CSARLAGGPDTQYF
D: TRBD1; J: TRBJ2-3; V: TRBV28; size: .; DNA: TGTGCCAGCACCACCGGGACAGGGGTAGGAGATACGCAGTATTTT; CDR3: CASTTGTGVGDTQYF
D: .; J: TRBJ2-3; V: TRBV5-6; size: .; DNA: TGTGCCATCAGCCCCGCGGTGGCAGATACGCAGTATTTT; CDR3: CAISPAVADTQYF
D: TRBD1; J: TRBJ1-1; V: TRBV5-5; size: .; DNA: TGTGCCAGCAGCCCTAGTTCTCCCGGGACAGTGAACACTGAAGCTTTCTTT; CDR3: CASSPSSPGTVNTEAFF
D: .; J: TRBJ2-5; V: TRBV12-3/TRBV12-4; size: few; DNA: TGTGCCAGCAGTTATAGGACGGAAGAGACCCAGTACTTC; CDR3: CASSYRTEETQYF
D: .; J: TRBJ1-6; V: TRBV11-2; size: few; DNA: TGTGCCAGCAGCCCGCCGGGGTTTAATTCACCCCTCCACTTT; CDR3: CASSPPGFNSPLHF
D: TRBD2; J: TRBJ2-3; V: TRBV20-1; size: .; DNA: TGCAGTGCTAGAGACCTAGCGGAAAGCACAGATACGCAGTATTTT; CDR3: CSARDLAESTDTQYF
D: TRBD2; J: TRBJ2-7; V: TRBV20-1; size: .; DNA: TGCAGTCGTGCCGGGACTAGTTTAGATGAGCAGTACTTC; CDR3: CSRAGTSLDEQYF
D: TRBD1; J: TRBJ1-2; V: TRBV29-1; size: many; DNA: TGCAGCGTTGTTAGACAGGGAAGATATGGCTACACCTTC; CDR3: CSVVRQGRYGYTF
D: .; J: TRBJ2-3; V: TRBV11-2; size: .; DNA: TGTGCCAGCAGCTTAGGACGGTTCACAGATACGCAGTATTTT; CDR3: CASSLGRFTDTQYF
D: TRBD2; J: TRBJ2-1; V: TRBV5-1; size: many; DNA: TGCGCCAGCAGTTCCGGGACTAGCGTTATCTACAATGAGCAGTTCTTC; CDR3: CASSSGTSVIYNEQFF
D: .; J: TRBJ2-3; V: TRBV5-1; size: .; DNA: TGCGCCAGCAGCTTCGGGGGGCGGGGAGATACGCAGTATTTT; CDR3: CASSFGGRGDTQYF